This TCR beta chain was documented in a study of brain metastases from non-small cell lung cancer. V dropped 6 bases and J dropped 2 bases, with 14 bases sitting between them. From germline, CDR1 is MNHNY and CDR2 SVGAGI (reference sequence). The CDR3 spans 15 residues. On this clone: Its cognate antigen is unknown.

Notes on the study in general: Metastases had sparse T cells but largely shared repertoires with primaries.

Measured with immunoSEQ multiplex PCR; TCRdb has only the in-frame clones, and not every one. The table includes 1,500 to 2,000 clones, around 90% detected once. V usage is TRBV6-6 and J usage is TRBJ1-5; the D gene is possibly TRBD1 (5 bases). The sample was primary lung tumor tissue. The receptor was derived from a donor older than 35 with non-small cell lung cancer. The CDR3 reads CASSRAGSGNQPQHF. The CDR3 nucleotides are TGTGCCAGCAGCCGAGCAGGGAGCGGCAATCAGCCCCAGCATTTT.